This T cell receptor beta chain was sequenced for a study of T cell changes during pregnancy in multiple sclerosis. The CDR3 is 15 residues long. Germline V gene lookup returns CDR1 SGDLS and CDR2 YYNGEE. V dropped 4 bases and J dropped 3 bases, with 16 bases sitting between them. The protocol was immunoSEQ multiplex PCR, while the TCRdb copy is restricted to in-frame clones and leaves out a portion. This table has tens of thousands of clones, roughly 94% appearing once. The chain joins TRBV9 to TRBJ1-2; D perhaps matches TRBD1 (5 bases). This receptor was obtained from a female donor with multiple sclerosis, enrolled in a pregnancy study. The sequencing here drew on CD8+ T cells from peripheral blood mononuclear cells, taken in the third trimester of pregnancy. The CDR3 loop reads CASSSRGGGDYGYTF. As DNA, the CDR3 is TGTGCCAGCAGCTCCCGAGGCGGGGGGGACTATGGCTACACCTTC.